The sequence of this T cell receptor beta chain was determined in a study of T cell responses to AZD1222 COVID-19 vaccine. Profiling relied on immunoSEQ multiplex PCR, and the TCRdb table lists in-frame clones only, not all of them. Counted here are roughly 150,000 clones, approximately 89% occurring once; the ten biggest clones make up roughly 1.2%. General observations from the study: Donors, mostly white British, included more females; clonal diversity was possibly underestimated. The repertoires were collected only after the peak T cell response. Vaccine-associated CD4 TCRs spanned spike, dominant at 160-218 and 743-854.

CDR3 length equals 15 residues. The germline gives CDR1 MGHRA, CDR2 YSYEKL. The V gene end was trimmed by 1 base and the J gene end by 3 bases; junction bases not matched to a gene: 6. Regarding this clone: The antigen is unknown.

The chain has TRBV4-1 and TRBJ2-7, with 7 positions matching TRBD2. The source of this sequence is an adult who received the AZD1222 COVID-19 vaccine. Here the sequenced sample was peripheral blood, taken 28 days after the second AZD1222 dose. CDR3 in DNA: TGCGCCAGCAGCCAAGTCGCCGCTAGCGGCTACGAGCAGTACTTC. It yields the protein CASSQVAASGYEQYF.